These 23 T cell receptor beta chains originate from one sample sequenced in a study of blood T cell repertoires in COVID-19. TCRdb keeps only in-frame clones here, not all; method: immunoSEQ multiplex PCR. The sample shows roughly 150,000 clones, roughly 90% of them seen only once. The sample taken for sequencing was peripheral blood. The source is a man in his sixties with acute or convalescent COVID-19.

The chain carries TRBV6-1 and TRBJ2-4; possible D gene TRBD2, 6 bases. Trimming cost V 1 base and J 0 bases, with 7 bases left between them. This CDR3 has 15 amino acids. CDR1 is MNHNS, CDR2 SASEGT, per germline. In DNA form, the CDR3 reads TGTGCCAGCAGTGAAGTCGGGGGAGCCAAAAACATTCAGTACTTC. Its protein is CASSEVGGAKNIQYF.

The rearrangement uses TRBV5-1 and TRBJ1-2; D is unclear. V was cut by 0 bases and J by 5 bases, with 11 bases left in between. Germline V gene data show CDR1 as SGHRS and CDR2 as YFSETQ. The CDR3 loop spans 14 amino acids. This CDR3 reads CASSLAQTTYGYTF. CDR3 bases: TGCGCCAGCAGCTTGGCACAGACCACGTATGGCTACACCTTC.

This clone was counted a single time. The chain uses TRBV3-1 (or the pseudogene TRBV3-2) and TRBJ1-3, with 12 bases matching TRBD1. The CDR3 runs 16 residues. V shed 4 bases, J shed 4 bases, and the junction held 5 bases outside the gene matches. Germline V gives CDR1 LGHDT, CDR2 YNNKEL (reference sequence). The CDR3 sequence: CASSRVGTGGGNTIYF. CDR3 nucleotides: TGTGCCAGCAGCCGCGTAGGGACAGGGGGCGGAAACACCATATATTTT.

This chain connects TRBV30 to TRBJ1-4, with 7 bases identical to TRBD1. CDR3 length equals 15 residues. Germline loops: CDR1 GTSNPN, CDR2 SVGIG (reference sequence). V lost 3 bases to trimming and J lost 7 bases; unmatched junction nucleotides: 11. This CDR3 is CAWRTTGTESEKLFF. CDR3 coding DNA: TGTGCCTGGAGGACAACCGGGACAGAGAGTGAAAAACTGTTTTTT.

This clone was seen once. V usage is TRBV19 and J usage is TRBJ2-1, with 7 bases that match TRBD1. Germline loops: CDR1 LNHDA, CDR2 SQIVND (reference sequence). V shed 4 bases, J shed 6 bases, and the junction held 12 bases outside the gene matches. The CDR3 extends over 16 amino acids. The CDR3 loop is CASSTRQGSASNEQFF. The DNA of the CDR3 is TGTGCCAGTAGTACCCGACAGGGTTCGGCCTCCAATGAGCAGTTCTTC.

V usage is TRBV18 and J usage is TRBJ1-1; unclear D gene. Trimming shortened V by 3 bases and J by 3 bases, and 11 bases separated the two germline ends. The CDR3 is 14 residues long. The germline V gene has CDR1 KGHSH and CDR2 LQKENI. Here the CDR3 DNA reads TGTGCCAGCTCACCTATCGGGATTGACACTGAAGCTTTCTTT. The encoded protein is CASSPIGIDTEAFF.

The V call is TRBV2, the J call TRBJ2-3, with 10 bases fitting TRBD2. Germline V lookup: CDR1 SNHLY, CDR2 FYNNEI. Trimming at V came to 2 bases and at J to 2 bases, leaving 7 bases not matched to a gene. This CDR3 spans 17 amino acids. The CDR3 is CASSEITGLAVTDTQYF. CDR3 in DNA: TGTGCCAGCAGTGAAATTACCGGACTAGCGGTCACAGATACGCAGTATTTT.

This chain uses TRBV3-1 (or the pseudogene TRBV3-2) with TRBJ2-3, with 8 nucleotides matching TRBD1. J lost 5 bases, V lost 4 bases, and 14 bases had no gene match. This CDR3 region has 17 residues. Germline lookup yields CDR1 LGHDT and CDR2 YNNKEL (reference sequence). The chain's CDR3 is CASSRGGQGAPQDTQYF. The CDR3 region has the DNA TGTGCCAGCAGCCGTGGAGGGCAGGGGGCGCCTCAAGATACGCAGTATTTT.

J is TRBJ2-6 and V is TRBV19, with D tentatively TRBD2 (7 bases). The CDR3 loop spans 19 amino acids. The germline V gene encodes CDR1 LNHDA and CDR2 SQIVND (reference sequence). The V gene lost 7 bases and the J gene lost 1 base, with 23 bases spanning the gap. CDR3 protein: CASTYRGGLLVSGANVLTF. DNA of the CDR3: TGTGCCAGTACCTATAGGGGGGGCCTCCTTGTATCTGGGGCCAACGTCCTGACTTTC. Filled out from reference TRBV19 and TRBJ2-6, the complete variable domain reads DGGITQSPKYLFRKEGQNVTLSCEQNLNHDAMYWYRQDPGQGLRLIYYSQIVNDFQKGDIAEGYSVSREKKESFPLTVTSAQKNPTAFYLCASTYRGGLLVSGANVLTFGAGSRLTVL.

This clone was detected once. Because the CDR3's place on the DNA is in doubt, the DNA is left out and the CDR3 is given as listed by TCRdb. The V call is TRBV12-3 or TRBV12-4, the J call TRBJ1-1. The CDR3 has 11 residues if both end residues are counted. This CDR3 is CASSSSGRAFF.

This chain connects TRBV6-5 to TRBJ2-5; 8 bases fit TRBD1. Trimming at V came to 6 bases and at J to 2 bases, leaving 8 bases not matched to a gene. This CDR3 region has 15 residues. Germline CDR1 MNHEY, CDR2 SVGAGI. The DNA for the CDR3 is TGTGCCAGCAGGCCCGACAGGGGACCACAAGAGACCCAGTACTTC. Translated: CASRPDRGPQETQYF.

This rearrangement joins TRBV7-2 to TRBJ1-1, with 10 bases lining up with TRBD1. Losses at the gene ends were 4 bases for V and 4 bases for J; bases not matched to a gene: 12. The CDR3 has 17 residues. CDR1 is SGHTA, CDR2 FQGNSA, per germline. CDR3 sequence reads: CASSSQTGGVKSTEAFF. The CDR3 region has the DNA TGTGCCAGCAGCTCCCAGACAGGGGGCGTTAAGAGCACTGAAGCTTTCTTT.

The CDR3 region has the DNA TGCAGTGCTAGTACCCGGACTAGTTTTGTGTTCTTC. Translated: CSASTRTSFVFF. The chain joins TRBV20-1 to TRBJ2-1; the match to TRBD2 covers 7 bases. The junction had 11 bases not matched to a gene; V was cut back by 3 bases and J by 15 bases. CDR1 and CDR2 (germline): DFQATT, SNEGSKA (reference sequence). This CDR3 spans 12 amino acids.

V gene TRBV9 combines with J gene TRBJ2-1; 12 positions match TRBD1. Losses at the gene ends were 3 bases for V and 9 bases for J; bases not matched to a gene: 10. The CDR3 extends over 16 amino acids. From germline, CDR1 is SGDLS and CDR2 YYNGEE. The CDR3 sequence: CASSALGQGASGEQFF. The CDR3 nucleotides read TGTGCCAGCAGCGCACTGGGACAGGGGGCCAGTGGTGAGCAGTTCTTC.

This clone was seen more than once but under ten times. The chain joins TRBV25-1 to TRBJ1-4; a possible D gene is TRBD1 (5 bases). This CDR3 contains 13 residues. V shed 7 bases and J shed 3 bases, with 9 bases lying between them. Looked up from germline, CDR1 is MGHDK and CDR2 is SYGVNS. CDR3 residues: CASTGGANEKLFF. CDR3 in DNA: TGTGCCAGCACGGGGGGTGCTAATGAAAAACTGTTTTTT.

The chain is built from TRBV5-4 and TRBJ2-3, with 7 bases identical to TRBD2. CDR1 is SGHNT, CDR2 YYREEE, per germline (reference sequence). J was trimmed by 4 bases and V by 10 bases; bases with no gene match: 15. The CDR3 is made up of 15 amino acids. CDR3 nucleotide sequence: TGTGCCCTTCGGACGGTGGCGGGGGACCCAGATACGCAGTATTTT. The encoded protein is CALRTVAGDPDTQYF.

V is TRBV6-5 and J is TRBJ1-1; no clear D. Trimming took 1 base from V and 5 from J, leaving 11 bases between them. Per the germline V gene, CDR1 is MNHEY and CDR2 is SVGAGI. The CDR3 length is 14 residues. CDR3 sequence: CASSYLEGETEAFF. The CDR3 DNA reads TGTGCCAGCAGTTACTTGGAGGGAGAGACTGAAGCTTTCTTT.

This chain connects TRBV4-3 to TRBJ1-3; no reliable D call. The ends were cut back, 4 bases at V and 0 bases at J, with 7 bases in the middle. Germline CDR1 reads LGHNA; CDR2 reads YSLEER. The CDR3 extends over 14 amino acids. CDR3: CASSLGSSGNTIYF. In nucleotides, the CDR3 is TGCGCCAGCAGCCTTGGGAGCTCTGGAAACACCATATATTTT.

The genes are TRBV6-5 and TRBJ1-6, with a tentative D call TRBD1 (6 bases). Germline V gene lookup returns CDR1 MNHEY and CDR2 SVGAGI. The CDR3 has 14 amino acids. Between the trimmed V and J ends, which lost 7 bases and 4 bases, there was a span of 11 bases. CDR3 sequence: CASTRTEYNSPLHF. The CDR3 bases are TGTGCCAGCACTAGGACAGAATATAATTCACCCCTCCACTTT.

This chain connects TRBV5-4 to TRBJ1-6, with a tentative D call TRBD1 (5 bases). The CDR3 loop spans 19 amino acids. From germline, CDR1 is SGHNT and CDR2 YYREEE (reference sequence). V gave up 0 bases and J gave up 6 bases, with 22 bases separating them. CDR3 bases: TGTGCCAGCAGCTTGGCCGCCCACCAGGGTCGTTTTGGTAATTCACCCCTCCACTTT. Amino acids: CASSLAAHQGRFGNSPLHF.

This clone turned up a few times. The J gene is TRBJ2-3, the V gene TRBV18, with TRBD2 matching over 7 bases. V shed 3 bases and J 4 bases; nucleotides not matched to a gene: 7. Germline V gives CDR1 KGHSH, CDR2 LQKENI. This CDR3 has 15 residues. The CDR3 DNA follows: TGTGCCAGCTCACCCCCCGGGGGGAGGGCAGATACGCAGTATTTT. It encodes CASSPPGGRADTQYF.

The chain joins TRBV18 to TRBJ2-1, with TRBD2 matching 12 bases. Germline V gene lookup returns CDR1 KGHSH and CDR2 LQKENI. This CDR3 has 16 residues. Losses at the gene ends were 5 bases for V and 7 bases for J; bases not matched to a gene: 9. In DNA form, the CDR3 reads TGTGCCAGCTCATCCTCTAGCGGGGGGGCAAGAAATGAGCAGTTCTTC. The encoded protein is CASSSSSGGARNEQFF.

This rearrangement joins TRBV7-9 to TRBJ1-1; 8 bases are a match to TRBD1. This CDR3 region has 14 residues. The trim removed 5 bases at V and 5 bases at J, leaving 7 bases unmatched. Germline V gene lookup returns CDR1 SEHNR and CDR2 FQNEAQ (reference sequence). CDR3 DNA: TGTGCCAGCAGCCCCGACAGGGGTGGGACTGAAGCTTTCTTT. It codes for CASSPDRGGTEAFF.